This T cell receptor beta chain derives from a study of T cell clones after liver transplantation. Study overall: Without induction therapy, subjects received standard immunosuppression until 12-24 months post-transplant.

Using immunoSEQ multiplex PCR, the repertoire was profiled, and TCRdb retains in-frame clones only, with some absent. The table has around 100,000 clones, about 86% seen once. Broader study findings: Donor-reactive sequences fell more than third party-reactive ones, suggesting partial deletion.

Trimming took off 8 bases at V and 1 base at J, with 6 bases between the two ends. The CDR3 contains 11 residues. From germline, CDR1 is SEHNR and CDR2 FQNEAQ (reference sequence). In the case of this clone: Antigen unknown.

V gene TRBV7-9 combines with J gene TRBJ2-7, with no clear D. The receptor's source is a human patient who received a liver transplant. Some T cells here may be from the graft donor. Sequenced here: CD4+ T cells from blood, sampled 47 months after liver transplant. The CDR3 loop is CASGGSYEQYF. CDR3 sequence (DNA): TGTGCCAGCGGCGGTTCCTACGAGCAGTACTTC.